This T cell receptor (beta chain) came from a study of human T cells and chemical hapten exposure. Overall study: Minor volume differences among pooled libraries chiefly drove per-sample TCR yield variation. General observations from the study: With DPC sensitization, TCRs exceeding 1 in 1000 frequency showed no change.

The sample holds a few counts of this clonotype. Its specificity is not known. Time point specified: pre-sensitization, week 0. Treatment here: therapeutic diphenylcyclopropenone sensitization with weekly scalp DPC. Unseparated into fractions, whole blood served as the source from which total RNA was extracted. Alopecia patients deemed DPC-suitable, aged 18 to 70, excluding pregnancy. The authors' processing: Approximately 99,000 TCRs per sample was the median, with a range of about 20,000 to 700,000. TCRdb fed the RACE reads into MiXCR, producing one record per CDR3 protein. The V and J calls reflect TCRdb's pipeline rather than the authors' work. The repertoire holds roughly 50,000 distinct CDR3 sequences, roughly a tenth seen once, with around a tenth in the top ten. The sequenced sample was whole blood, obtained in connection with sensitization to the hapten diphenylcyclopropenone (DPC). This receptor was identified in a woman aged 25-40 years with alopecia areata. Some clones in this sample may be carry-over from other donors' samples.

In nucleotides, the CDR3 is TGTGCCATCAGTGAGTCGACTCAGGGTCCCGGGGCAGATACGCAGTATTTT. This translates into CAISESTQGPGADTQYF. The rearrangement links TRBV10-3 to TRBJ2-3; the D gene could be TRBD1 or TRBD2 (5 bases each). This CDR3 is built from 17 residues. Per the germline V gene, CDR1 is ENHRY and CDR2 is SYGVKD. V lost 0 bases to trimming and J lost 4 bases, with 17 bases between them.